The text below deals with one TCR beta chain. Germline values: CDR1 MNHEY, CDR2 SMNVEV (reference sequence). The CDR3 spans 14 residues. The trim removed 6 bases at V and 6 bases at J, leaving 5 bases unmatched. This specimen comes from a study of blood T cell repertoires in COVID-19. The method was immunoSEQ multiplex PCR; TCRdb's version includes in-frame clones alone and lacks a portion of them. The repertoire holds roughly 200,000 clones, with around 80% as singletons. The rearrangement joins TRBV27 to TRBJ2-7, with TRBD2 identical over 13 bases. This sequence originates from a man in his fifties or sixties who had recovered from COVID-19. Sequencing used peripheral blood. CDR3 residues: CASSGLAGASEQYF. The CDR3 bases are TGTGCCAGCAGCGGACTAGCGGGAGCCTCCGAGCAGTACTTC.